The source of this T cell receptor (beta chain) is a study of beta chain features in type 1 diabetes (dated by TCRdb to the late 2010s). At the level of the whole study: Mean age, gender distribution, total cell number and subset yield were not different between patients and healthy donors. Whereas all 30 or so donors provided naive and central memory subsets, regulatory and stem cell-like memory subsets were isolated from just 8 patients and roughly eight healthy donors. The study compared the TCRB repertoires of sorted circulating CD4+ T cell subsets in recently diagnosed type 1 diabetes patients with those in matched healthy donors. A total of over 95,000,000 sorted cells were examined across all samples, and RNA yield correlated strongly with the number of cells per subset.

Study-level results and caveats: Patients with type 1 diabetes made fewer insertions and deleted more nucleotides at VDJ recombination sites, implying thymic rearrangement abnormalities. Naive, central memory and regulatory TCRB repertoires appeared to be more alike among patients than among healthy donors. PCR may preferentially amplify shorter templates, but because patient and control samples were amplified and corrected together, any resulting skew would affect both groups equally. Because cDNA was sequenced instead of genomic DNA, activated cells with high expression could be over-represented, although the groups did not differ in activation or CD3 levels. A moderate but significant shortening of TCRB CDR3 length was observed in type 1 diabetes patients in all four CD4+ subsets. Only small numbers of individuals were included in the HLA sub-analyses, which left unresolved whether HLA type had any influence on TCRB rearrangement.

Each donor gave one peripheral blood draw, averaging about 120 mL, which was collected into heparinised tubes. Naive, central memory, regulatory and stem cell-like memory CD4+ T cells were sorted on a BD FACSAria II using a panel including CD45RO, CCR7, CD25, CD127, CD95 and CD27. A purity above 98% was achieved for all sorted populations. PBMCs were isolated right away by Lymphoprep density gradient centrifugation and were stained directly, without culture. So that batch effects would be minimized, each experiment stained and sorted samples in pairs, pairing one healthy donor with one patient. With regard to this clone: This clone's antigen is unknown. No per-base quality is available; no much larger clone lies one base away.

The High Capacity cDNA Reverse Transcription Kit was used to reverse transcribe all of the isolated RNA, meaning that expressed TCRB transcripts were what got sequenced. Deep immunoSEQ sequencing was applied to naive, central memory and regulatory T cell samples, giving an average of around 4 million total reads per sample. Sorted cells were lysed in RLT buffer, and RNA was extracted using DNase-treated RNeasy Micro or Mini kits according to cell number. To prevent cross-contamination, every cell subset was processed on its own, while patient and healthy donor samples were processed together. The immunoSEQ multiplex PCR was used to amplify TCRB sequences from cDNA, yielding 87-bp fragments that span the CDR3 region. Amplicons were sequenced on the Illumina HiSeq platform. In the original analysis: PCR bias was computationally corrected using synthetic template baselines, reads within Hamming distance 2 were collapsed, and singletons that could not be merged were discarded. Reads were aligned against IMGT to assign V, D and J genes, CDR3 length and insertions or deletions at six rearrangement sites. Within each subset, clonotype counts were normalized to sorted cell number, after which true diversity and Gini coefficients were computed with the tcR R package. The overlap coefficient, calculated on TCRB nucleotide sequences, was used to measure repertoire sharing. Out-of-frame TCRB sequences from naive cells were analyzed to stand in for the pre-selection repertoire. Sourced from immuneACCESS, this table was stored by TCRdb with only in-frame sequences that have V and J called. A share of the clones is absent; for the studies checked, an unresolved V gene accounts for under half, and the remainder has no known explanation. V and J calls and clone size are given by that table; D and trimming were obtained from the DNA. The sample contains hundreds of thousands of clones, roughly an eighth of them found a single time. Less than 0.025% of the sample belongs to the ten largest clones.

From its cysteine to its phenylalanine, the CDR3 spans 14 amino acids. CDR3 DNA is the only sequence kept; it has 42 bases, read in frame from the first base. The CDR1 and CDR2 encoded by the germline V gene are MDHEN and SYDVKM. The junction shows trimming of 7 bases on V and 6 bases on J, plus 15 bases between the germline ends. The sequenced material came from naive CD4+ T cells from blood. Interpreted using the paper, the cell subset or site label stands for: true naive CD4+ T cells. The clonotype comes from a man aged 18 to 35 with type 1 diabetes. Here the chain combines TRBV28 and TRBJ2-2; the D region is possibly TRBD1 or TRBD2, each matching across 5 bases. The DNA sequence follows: TGTGCCAGCATCGCTGGGGCAGCGGCCGGGGAGCTGTTTTTT. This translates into CASIAGAAAGELFF.